Following are 27 T cell receptor beta chains from one sample sequenced in a study of blood T cells in healthy people across ages. A sample-barcoded 5' primer and a J-beta primer mix were used in a second PCR of about 6 to 12 cycles. Using its own MiXCR run on the 5' RACE reads, TCRdb lists one record per CDR3 protein. Of 850,000 to 950,000 distinct CDR3 sequences listed, more than 25% are singletons. The sequenced sample was blood. Receptor source: an elderly woman in good health.

There are a few counts of this clonotype. This chain links TRBV20-1 with TRBJ2-1; the match to TRBD2 covers 8 bases. J gave up 12 bases and V 3 bases, and 16 bases lay outside the gene matches. The CDR3 has 15 amino acids. Germline CDR1 reads DFQATT; CDR2 reads SNEGSKA (reference sequence). The CDR3: CSASPRGGGAPRQFF. In DNA form, the CDR3 reads TGCAGTGCTAGCCCCCGGGGGGGCGGGGCCCCTCGGCAGTTCTTC.

This clonotype was counted ten times or more. The CDR3 region has the DNA TGTGCCAGCAGTGAACCTTTAAGGGACACTGAAGCTTTCTTT. This codes for CASSEPLRDTEAFF. V usage is TRBV6-1 and J usage is TRBJ1-1; D is ambiguous. Trimming removed 2 bases from V and 3 bases from J, with 10 bases in between. The CDR3 runs 14 residues. CDR1 and CDR2 from the germline V gene are MNHNS and SASEGT.

This clonotype was picked up many times. The V and J genes are TRBV7-2 and TRBJ2-1; TRBD2 matches 12 bases. Germline V CDR1 and CDR2: SGHTA, FQGNSA. Trimming removed 0 bases from V and 10 bases from J; junction bases left unmatched: 7. The CDR3 consists of 16 residues. The CDR3 loop is CASSLAPSGGAREQFF. The CDR3 DNA reads TGTGCCAGCAGCTTAGCGCCTAGCGGGGGGGCCCGGGAGCAGTTCTTC.

In this sample, this clonotype turned up many times. The chain links TRBV4-2 to TRBJ2-2, with 10 bases fitting TRBD1. The CDR3 spans 15 residues. The germline V gene has CDR1 LGHNA and CDR2 YNFKEQ. J was trimmed by 3 bases and V by 4 bases; bases with no gene match: 2. The CDR3 DNA follows: TGTGCCAGCAGCCCCGGACAGGGGGACACCGGGGAGCTGTTTTTT. Translation: CASSPGQGDTGELFF.

The chain carries TRBV20-1 and TRBJ1-5, with a tentative D call TRBD1 (6 bases). The CDR3 extends over 15 amino acids. Trimming left V 1 base short and J 0 bases short, with 10 bases between. CDR1 and CDR2 from the germline V gene are DFQATT and SNEGSKA (reference sequence). CDR3 amino acids: CSARAGGLSNQPQHF. The CDR3 DNA reads TGCAGTGCTAGAGCGGGGGGGCTTAGCAATCAGCCCCAGCATTTT.

This clonotype was recorded many times. The chain recombines TRBV6-5 with TRBJ2-5; 9 bases line up with TRBD1. The germline V gene encodes CDR1 MNHEY and CDR2 SVGAGI. The CDR3 is made up of 16 amino acids. The ends lost 8 bases at V and 0 bases at J; junction bases unmatched: 10. CDR3 sequence: CASGWIWDRDQETQYF. CDR3 coding DNA: TGTGCCAGCGGGTGGATCTGGGACAGGGACCAAGAGACCCAGTACTTC.

This clonotype was recorded at least ten times. The J gene is TRBJ2-1, the V gene TRBV7-2, with 8 nucleotides matching TRBD2. The CDR3 runs to 18 residues. Germline V gives CDR1 SGHTA, CDR2 FQGNSA. J was trimmed by 0 bases and V by 1 base; bases with no gene match: 8. CDR3 coding DNA: TGTGCCAGCAGCTTAGGTCCTAGCGGGCCCTTCTCCTACAATGAGCAGTTCTTC. Residues: CASSLGPSGPFSYNEQFF. The whole variable domain, remainder taken from reference TRBV7-2 and TRBJ2-1, is GAGVSQSPSNKVTEKGKDVELRCDPISGHTALYWYRQSLGQGLEFLIYFQGNSAPDKSGLPSDRFSAERTGGSVSTLTIQRTQQEDSAVYLCASSLGPSGPFSYNEQFFGPGTRLTVL.

This clonotype was counted many times. The chain recombines TRBV24-1 with TRBJ2-3, with 11 positions matching TRBD2. The J segment lost 1 base and the V segment lost 4 bases, leaving 3 bases of the junction unmatched. The length of the CDR3 is 16 residues. Germline CDR1 reads KGHDR; CDR2 reads SFDVKD. The CDR3 loop is CATSDPGLAGTDTQYF. The CDR3 DNA follows: TGTGCCACCAGTGACCCGGGACTAGCGGGCACAGATACGCAGTATTTT.

This clonotype was seen at least ten times. This chain connects TRBV5-6 to TRBJ2-7; 9 bases are a match to TRBD2. The germline V gene has CDR1 SGHDT and CDR2 YYEEEE. This CDR3 has 15 residues. V trimming: 5 bases; J trimming: 3 bases; junction bases outside the gene matches: 9. As DNA, the CDR3 is TGTGCCAGCAGTTTCCTAGCGGGGCGGGACTACGAGCAGTACTTC. It codes for CASSFLAGRDYEQYF.

The gene calls are TRBV5-1 and TRBJ2-7; 7 bases match TRBD1. The DNA end lines up better with TRBJ2-5; the J call may be wrong. The CDR3 consists of 15 residues. Germline V gives CDR1 SGHRS, CDR2 YFSETQ. The CDR3 DNA follows: TGCGCCAGCAGCTTAGAGGGGGCGGTCGAAGAGACCCAGTACTTC. Translated: CASSLEGAVEETQYF.

Comments on this clonotype: A read error may account for a junction end that differs from germline. The genes are TRBV9 and TRBJ2-7; 7 positions match TRBD1. From germline, CDR1 is SGDLS and CDR2 YYNGEE. This CDR3 has 13 amino acids. The CDR3 region has the DNA TGTGCCAGCAGCAGGGACAGCTCCCACGAGCAGTACTTC. As protein: CASSRDSSHEQYF.

The sample holds a few counts of this clonotype. The V and J genes are TRBV6-6 and TRBJ1-1; D gene uncertain. Per germline, CDR1 MNHNY and CDR2 SVGAGI (reference sequence). Trimming took 0 bases from V and 4 from J, leaving 6 bases between them. The CDR3 runs to 13 residues. CDR3 protein: CASSYSPGTEAFF. CDR3 DNA: TGTGCCAGCAGTTACTCTCCGGGCACTGAAGCTTTCTTT.

This clonotype was seen more than once but under ten times. V and J are TRBV6-4 and TRBJ1-2; TRBD1 is a possible D gene (6 bases). Trimming took off 3 bases at V and 5 bases at J, with 16 bases between the two ends. CDR1 and CDR2 from the germline V gene are MRHNA and SNTAGT. The CDR3 has 15 residues. The CDR3, as DNA: TGTGCCAGCAGTGATAGGGCCAACAGGGTTTATGGCTACACCTTC. Translation gives CASSDRANRVYGYTF.

This clonotype was found a few times. Given a much more abundant clone one base away, this may be a read error. The chain combines TRBV29-1 with TRBJ2-1, with D perhaps TRBD1 (5 bases). Between the trimmed V and J ends, which lost 7 bases and 8 bases, there was a span of 15 bases. CDR3 length equals 12 residues. CDR1 SQVTM and CDR2 ANQGSEA come from the germline V gene. CDR3 nucleotide sequence: TGCAGCGGTGTAAGGGGTATCCATGAGCAGTTCTTC. Its protein is CSGVRGIHEQFF.

This chain uses TRBV18 with TRBJ1-1; no reliable D call. Trimming removed 0 bases from V and 2 bases from J, with 10 bases in between. Germline CDR1 reads KGHSH; CDR2 reads LQKENI. The CDR3 spans 15 residues. The CDR3 nucleotides read TGTGCCAGCTCACCACCGGCTATTCCTAACACTGAAGCTTTCTTT. Translating it yields CASSPPAIPNTEAFF.

The chain carries TRBV4-3 and TRBJ2-3; the match to TRBD2 covers 9 bases. With V trimmed by 3 bases and J by 6 bases, 10 bases remained unmatched. The CDR3 is 16 residues long. Germline V gene sequence: CDR1 LGHNA, CDR2 YSLEER. CDR3 nucleotides: TGCGCCAGCAGCCAGCGGGGGGGCCGGGTCGGGGATACGCAGTATTTT. Translated: CASSQRGGRVGDTQYF.

This clonotype has ten or more counts. The chain recombines TRBV4-2 with TRBJ2-5; 10 nucleotides align to TRBD2. Germline V lookup: CDR1 LGHNA, CDR2 YNFKEQ. The CDR3 is made up of 17 amino acids. V trimming: 0 bases; J trimming: 4 bases; junction bases outside the gene matches: 8. CDR3 sequence reads: CASSQDGQRGGRETQYF. The CDR3 nucleotides read TGTGCCAGCAGCCAAGATGGGCAGCGGGGGGGCAGAGAGACCCAGTACTTC.

This sequence joins TRBV29-1 and TRBJ2-7, with D possibly being TRBD1 or TRBD2 (5 bases each). V was shortened by 3 bases and J by 0 bases, with 15 bases between the two germline ends. Per germline, CDR1 SQVTM and CDR2 ANQGSEA. This CDR3 has 15 residues. The CDR3 protein is CSVEKPGPSSYEQYF. The DNA of the CDR3 is TGCAGCGTTGAGAAACCGGGACCTAGCTCCTACGAGCAGTACTTC.

Only a few counts were recorded for this clonotype. The chain links TRBV10-3 to TRBJ1-2; maybe TRBD1 (5 bases). The CDR3 sequence is 14 residues long. V dropped 3 bases and J dropped 5 bases, with 13 bases sitting between them. CDR1 and CDR2 from the germline V gene are ENHRY and SYGVKD. The CDR3 nucleotides read TGTGCCATCAGTGACCCCGGGACTTCATATGGCTACACCTTC. Its translation: CAISDPGTSYGYTF.

The rearrangement links TRBV20-1 to TRBJ1-6; maybe TRBD1 (6 bases). Germline CDR1 and CDR2: DFQATT and SNEGSKA (reference sequence). V lost 4 bases to trimming and J lost 6 bases, with 10 bases between them. The CDR3 covers 13 residues. CDR3 sequence (DNA): TGCAGTGCTACTCAGGGGATTAATTCACCCCTCCACTTT. It is translated as CSATQGINSPLHF.

At least ten counts were recorded for this clonotype. The V gene is TRBV7-2, the J gene TRBJ2-4; no reliable D call. Germline lookup yields CDR1 SGHTA and CDR2 FQGNSA. The CDR3 sequence is 14 residues long. V was clipped by 2 bases and J by 8 bases, with 13 bases between them. CDR3 loop: CASSLTASRDIQYF. CDR3 sequence (DNA): TGTGCCAGCAGCTTAACAGCCAGTCGAGACATTCAGTACTTC.

As concerns this clonotype: A much more abundant neighbour one base away suggests this may be a read error. V and J are TRBV7-9 and TRBJ1-5; no clear D gene. The germline CDR1 and CDR2 sequences are SEHNR and FQNEAQ (reference sequence). The CDR3 length is 12 residues. CDR3 region: CARSFNSQPQHF. CDR3 in DNA: TGTGCCCGCAGCTTTAATTCTCAGCCCCAGCATTTT.

In this sample, this clonotype turned up many times. This sequence joins TRBV15 and TRBJ2-3; D might be TRBD2 (7 bases). Trimming pared 0 bases from V and 3 bases from J, leaving 28 bases between. Germline values: CDR1 LNHNV, CDR2 YYDKDF (reference sequence). This CDR3 is built from 21 residues. CDR3 bases: TGTGCCACCAGCAGAGAAGGAAAGTTCTCTCGTAGGGGGGGCCCGACAGATACGCAGTATTTT. Translated, it gives CATSREGKFSRRGGPTDTQYF.

The chain carries TRBV6-5 and TRBJ1-4, with 8 bases fitting TRBD1. With 5 bases clipped from V and 0 bases from J, the junction kept 2 bases outside the gene matches. Germline V CDR1 and CDR2: MNHEY, SVGAGI. This CDR3 region has 15 residues. The CDR3 reads CASSADRATNEKLFF. The CDR3 DNA reads TGTGCCAGCAGTGCGGACAGGGCAACTAATGAAAAACTGTTTTTT.

As to this clonotype: This may stem from a read error, because a much larger clone lies one nucleotide away. The chain links TRBV7-9 to TRBJ1-2; 10 bases align to TRBD1. Germline CDR1 is SEHNR and CDR2 is FQNEAQ (reference sequence). This CDR3 has 18 amino acids. Trimming removed 6 bases from V and 3 bases from J; junction bases left unmatched: 16. The CDR3 bases are TGTGCCAGCAGTCCGAGGGGGACAGGGGTGCGGACTGACTATGGCTACACCTTC. Translating it yields CASSPRGTGVRTDYGYTF.

Many counts were recorded for this clonotype. J is TRBJ2-6 and V is TRBV2, with 9 bases identical to TRBD1. Per the germline V gene, CDR1 is SNHLY and CDR2 is FYNNEI. Trimming at V came to 5 bases and at J to 1 base, leaving 9 bases not matched to a gene. The CDR3 runs to 18 residues. CDR3 sequence (DNA): TGTGCCAGCAGTCAGACCGGGACAGGGTGGTCTGGGGCCAACGTCCTGACTTTC. Amino acids: CASSQTGTGWSGANVLTF.

This clonotype was detected many times. The chain combines TRBV29-1 with TRBJ2-7, with 7 bases lining up with TRBD1. The germline CDR1 and CDR2 sequences are SQVTM and ANQGSEA. The CDR3 runs 13 residues. Trimming took 3 bases from V and 2 from J; bases not matched to a gene: 4. The CDR3 nucleotides read TGCAGCGTTGAGGGACAGTTTACCTACGAGCAGTACTTC. Amino acids: CSVEGQFTYEQYF.